The entry that follows covers one T cell receptor beta chain sequence. Other DNA sequences in this specimen translate into the identical CDR3. This entry belongs to a study of blood T cell repertoires in COVID-19. The wider study: From T cells, B-cell-depleted T cells, or PBMCs came the material, which was cDNA or gDNA.

Generated by immunoSEQ multiplex PCR, the TCRdb table keeps only in-frame clones and is missing some. The top ten hold about 10% of the sample, which has a few hundred thousand clones, around 84% seen once. The CDR3 covers 14 residues. The V and J ends lost 1 base and 2 bases respectively, with 8 bases between them. Germline CDR1 reads MNHEY; CDR2 reads SMNVEV (reference sequence). Adults between about 18 and 89 years of age took part from 20 to 25 US areas. Membership in each cohort depended on participant-reported clinical history. Recovered status in Cohort 3 required two negative PCRs, clearance, or symptom resolution.

Sequencing was performed on PBMCs or T cells enriched from blood (not recorded which). The V and J genes are TRBV27 and TRBJ1-2; D perhaps matches TRBD1 (6 bases). This TCR came from a woman aged 18-29 years who had recovered from COVID-19. CDR3 loop: CASSLWGGNYGYTF. Here the CDR3 DNA reads TGTGCCAGCAGTTTATGGGGGGGCAACTATGGCTACACCTTC.